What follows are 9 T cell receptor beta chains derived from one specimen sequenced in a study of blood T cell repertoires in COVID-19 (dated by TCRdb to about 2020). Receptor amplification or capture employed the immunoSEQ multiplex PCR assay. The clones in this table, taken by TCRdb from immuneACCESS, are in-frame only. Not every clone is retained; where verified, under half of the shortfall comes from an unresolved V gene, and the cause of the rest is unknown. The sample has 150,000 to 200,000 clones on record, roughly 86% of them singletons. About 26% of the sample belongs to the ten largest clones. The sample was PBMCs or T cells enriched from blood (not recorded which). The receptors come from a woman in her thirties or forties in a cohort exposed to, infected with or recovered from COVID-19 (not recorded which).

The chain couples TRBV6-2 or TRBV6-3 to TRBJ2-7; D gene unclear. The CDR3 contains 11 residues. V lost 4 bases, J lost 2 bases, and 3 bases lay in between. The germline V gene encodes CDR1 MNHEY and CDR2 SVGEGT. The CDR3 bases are TGTGCCAGCAGTTCAACCTACGAGCAGTACTTC. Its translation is CASSSTYEQYF.

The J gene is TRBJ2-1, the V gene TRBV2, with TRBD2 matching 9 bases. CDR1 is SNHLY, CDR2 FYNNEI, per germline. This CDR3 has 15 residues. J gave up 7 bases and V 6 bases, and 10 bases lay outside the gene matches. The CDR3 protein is CASSPELAGVNEQFF. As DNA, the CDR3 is TGTGCCAGCAGCCCAGAGTTAGCGGGGGTGAATGAGCAGTTCTTC. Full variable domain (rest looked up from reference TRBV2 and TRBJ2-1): EPEVTQTPSHQVTQMGQEVILRCVPISNHLYFYWYRQILGQKVEFLVSFYNNEISEKSEIFDDQFSVERPDGSNFTLKIRSTKLEDSAMYFCASSPELAGVNEQFFGPGTRLTVL.

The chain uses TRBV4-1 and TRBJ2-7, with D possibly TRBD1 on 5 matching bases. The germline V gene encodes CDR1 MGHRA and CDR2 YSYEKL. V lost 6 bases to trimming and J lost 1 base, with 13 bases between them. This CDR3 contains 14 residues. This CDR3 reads CASRRQPISYEQYF. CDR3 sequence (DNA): TGCGCCAGCAGACGACAGCCTATATCCTACGAGCAGTACTTC.

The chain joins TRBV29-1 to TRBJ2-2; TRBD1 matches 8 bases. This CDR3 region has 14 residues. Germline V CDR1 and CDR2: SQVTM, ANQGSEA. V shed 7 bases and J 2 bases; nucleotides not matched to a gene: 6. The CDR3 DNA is TGCAGCGCCGGGACAGGCGGCAACACCGGGGAGCTGTTTTTT. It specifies CSAGTGGNTGELFF.

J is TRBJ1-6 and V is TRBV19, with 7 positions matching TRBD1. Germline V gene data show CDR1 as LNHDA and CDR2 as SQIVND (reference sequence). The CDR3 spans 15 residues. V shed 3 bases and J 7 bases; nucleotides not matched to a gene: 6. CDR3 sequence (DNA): TGTGCCAGTAGTATGGCGGGCAGGGGGAATTCACCCCTCCACTTT. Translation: CASSMAGRGNSPLHF.

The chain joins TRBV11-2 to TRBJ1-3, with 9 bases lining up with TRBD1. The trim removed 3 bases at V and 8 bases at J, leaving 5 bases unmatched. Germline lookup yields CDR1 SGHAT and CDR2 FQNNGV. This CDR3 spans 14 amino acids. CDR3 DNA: TGTGCCAGCAGCTTGGGGGGACAGGGTCACACCATATATTTT. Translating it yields CASSLGGQGHTIYF.

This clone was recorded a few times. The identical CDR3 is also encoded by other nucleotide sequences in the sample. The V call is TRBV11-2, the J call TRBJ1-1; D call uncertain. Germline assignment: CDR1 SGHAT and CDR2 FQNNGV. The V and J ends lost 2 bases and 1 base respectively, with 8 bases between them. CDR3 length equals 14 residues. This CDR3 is CASSLSGGNTEAFF. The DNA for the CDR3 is TGTGCCAGCAGCTTATCGGGAGGGAACACTGAAGCTTTCTTT.

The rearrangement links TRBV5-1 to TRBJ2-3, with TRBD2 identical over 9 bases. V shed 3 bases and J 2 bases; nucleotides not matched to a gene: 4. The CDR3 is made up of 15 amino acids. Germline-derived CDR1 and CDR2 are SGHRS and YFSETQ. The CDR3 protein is CASSYLAGPTDTQYF. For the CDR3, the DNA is TGCGCCAGCAGCTATCTAGCGGGGCCCACAGATACGCAGTATTTT.

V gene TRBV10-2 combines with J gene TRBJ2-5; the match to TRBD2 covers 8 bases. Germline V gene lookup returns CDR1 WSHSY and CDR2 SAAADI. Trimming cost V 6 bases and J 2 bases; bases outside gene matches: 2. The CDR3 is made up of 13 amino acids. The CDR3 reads CASRGTSQETQYF. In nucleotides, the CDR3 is TGCGCCAGCAGGGGGACTAGTCAAGAGACCCAGTACTTC.